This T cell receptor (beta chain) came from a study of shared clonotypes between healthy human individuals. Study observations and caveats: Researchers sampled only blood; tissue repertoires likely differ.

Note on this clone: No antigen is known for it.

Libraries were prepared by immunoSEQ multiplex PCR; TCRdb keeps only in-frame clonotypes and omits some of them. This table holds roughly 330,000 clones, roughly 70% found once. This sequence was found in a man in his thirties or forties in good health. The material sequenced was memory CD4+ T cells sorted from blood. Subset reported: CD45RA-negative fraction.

DNA of the CDR3: TGTGCCAGCAGCCCCCGACAGGGGGAAGAGACCCAGTACTTC. As protein: CASSPRQGEETQYF. The rearrangement joins TRBV7-2 to TRBJ2-5, with TRBD1 identical over 9 bases. V shed 5 bases and J 3 bases; nucleotides not matched to a gene: 4. The CDR3 covers 14 residues. The germline gives CDR1 SGHTA, CDR2 FQGNSA. Complete variable domain (other parts from reference TRBV7-2 and TRBJ2-5): GAGVSQSPSNKVTEKGKDVELRCDPISGHTALYWYRQSLGQGLEFLIYFQGNSAPDKSGLPSDRFSAERTGGSVSTLTIQRTQQEDSAVYLCASSPRQGEETQYFGPGTRLLVL.